Each of the 10 T cell receptor beta chains below was sequenced from the same sample in a study of T cells in Graves' hyperthyroidism and ophthalmopathy. Amplification targeted TCR beta CDR3 regions from RNA transcripts. When the TCR CDR3 underwent first-round RT-PCR, the HTBI primer set was used. MiXCR, applied by TCRdb to the multiplex PCR reads, yields one record per CDR3 protein. Among approximately 420,000 distinct CDR3 sequences, about an eighth were seen once, and the ten largest hold 4% to 6.5%. Source material: blood. All receptors derive from a young woman with Graves' hyperthyroidism.

The genes are TRBV9 and TRBJ2-1; 8 bases map to TRBD2. There are 17 residues in the CDR3. Germline-derived CDR1 and CDR2 are SGDLS and YYNGEE. Trimming cost V 3 bases and J 8 bases; bases outside gene matches: 16. The CDR3 sequence is CASSEGLGLVVTDEQFF. In DNA, the CDR3 is TGTGCCAGCAGCGAGGGTCTGGGACTAGTTGTTACTGATGAGCAGTTCTTC.

This clonotype was seen many times. The chain uses TRBV2 and TRBJ2-7; 7 bases line up with TRBD1. Per germline, CDR1 SNHLY and CDR2 FYNNEI. Trimming at V came to 1 base and at J to 3 bases, leaving 9 bases not matched to a gene. The CDR3 covers 16 residues. The DNA of the CDR3 is TGTGCCAGCAGTGAAGGACCCCGGGACAGATACTACGAGCAGTACTTC. It translates to CASSEGPRDRYYEQYF.

Details on this clonotype: At one end the junction does not follow the germline gene, possibly because of a read error. The chain is built from TRBV20-1 and TRBJ1-4, with 11 nucleotides matching TRBD1. From germline, CDR1 is DFQATT and CDR2 SNEGSKA (reference sequence). The CDR3 is 15 amino acids. The CDR3 here is CSARGTGGSNEKLLF. CDR3 bases: TGCAGTGCTAGGGGGACAGGGGGAAGTAATGAAAAACTGCTTTTT.

This clonotype was found many times. The CDR3 spells CASSSFIGGRYYEQYF. CDR3 DNA: TGTGCCAGCAGTTCTTTTATCGGCGGGCGTTACTACGAGCAGTACTTC. The V call is TRBV28, the J call TRBJ2-7; maybe TRBD2 (5 bases). The CDR3 has 16 amino acids. Germline V lookup: CDR1 MDHEN, CDR2 SYDVKM. The ends were cut back, 4 bases at V and 3 bases at J, with 19 bases in the middle.

The V gene is TRBV15, the J gene TRBJ1-4; 9 bases are shared with TRBD1. The CDR3 runs 16 residues. Germline values: CDR1 LNHNV, CDR2 YYDKDF (reference sequence). Trimming at V came to 1 base and at J to 9 bases, leaving 9 bases not matched to a gene. The CDR3 coding sequence is TGTGCCACCAGCAGAGGCAGCGGGACAGGGTACAAAAAACTGTTTTTT. Protein: CATSRGSGTGYKKLFF.

This clonotype has ten or more counts. This rearrangement joins TRBV20-1 to TRBJ1-6, with 9 bases matching TRBD1. Losses at the gene ends were 4 bases for V and 5 bases for J; bases not matched to a gene: 6. This CDR3 comprises 15 residues. Germline V gene lookup returns CDR1 DFQATT and CDR2 SNEGSKA (reference sequence). The CDR3 loop reads CSAIQGAEDNSPLHF. The DNA for the CDR3 is TGCAGTGCTATACAGGGGGCAGAGGATAATTCACCCCTCCACTTT.

This clonotype was counted at least ten times. CDR3 sequence (DNA): TGCGCCAGCAGCTTGGAACAGGCCTCCCCGACCCAGTACTTC. It specifies CASSLEQASPTQYF. The rearrangement joins TRBV5-1 to TRBJ2-5; D possibly corresponds to TRBD1 (5 bases). The germline V gene has CDR1 SGHRS and CDR2 YFSETQ. CDR3 size: 14 residues. V lost 0 bases and J 7 bases, leaving 13 bases between the germline ends.

This clonotype has ten or more counts. The genes are TRBV29-1 and TRBJ2-5; D gene unclear. CDR1 SQVTM and CDR2 ANQGSEA come from the germline V gene. The CDR3 runs to 12 residues. The germline V and J ends were trimmed by 3 bases and 4 bases, with 9 bases remaining between them. CDR3 in DNA: TGCAGCGTTGAGTTGAGTCTAGAGACCCAGTACTTC. This codes for CSVELSLETQYF.

The table lists this clonotype with many counts. The CDR3 spells CSVSLGGEQYF. CDR3 nucleotides: TGCAGCGTTAGTTTAGGGGGCGAGCAGTACTTC. The chain recombines TRBV29-1 with TRBJ2-7, with a possible D match to TRBD1 (6 bases). The CDR3 length is 11 residues. Germline V gene sequence: CDR1 SQVTM, CDR2 ANQGSEA. V was cut by 5 bases and J by 6 bases, with 11 bases left in between.

This clonotype appeared a few times. In DNA, the CDR3 is TGTGCCTGGAGTCCCACTCGGGATCAGCCCCAGCATTTT. Translating it yields CAWSPTRDQPQHF. The V and J genes are TRBV30 and TRBJ1-5; D ambiguous. V was trimmed by 2 bases and J by 5 bases, leaving 10 bases between them. The CDR3 spans 13 residues. The V gene's germline CDR1 is GTSNPN and CDR2 SVGIG (reference sequence).